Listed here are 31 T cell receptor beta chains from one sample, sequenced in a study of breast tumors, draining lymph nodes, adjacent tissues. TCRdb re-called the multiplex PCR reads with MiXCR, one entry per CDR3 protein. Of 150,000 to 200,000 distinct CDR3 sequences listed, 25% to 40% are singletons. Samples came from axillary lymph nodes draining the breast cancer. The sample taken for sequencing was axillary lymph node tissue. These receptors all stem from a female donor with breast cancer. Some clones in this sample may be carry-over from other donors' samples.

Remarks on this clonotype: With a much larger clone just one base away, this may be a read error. DNA of the CDR3: TGCGCCAGCAGCTTGGAAGGATGTGGGGAGACCCAGTACTTC. Protein: CASSLEGCGETQYF. The V gene is TRBV5-1, the J gene TRBJ2-5; D is unresolved. Trimming left V 0 bases short and J 5 bases short, with 11 bases between. CDR1 is SGHRS, CDR2 YFSETQ, per germline. The length of the CDR3 is 14 residues.

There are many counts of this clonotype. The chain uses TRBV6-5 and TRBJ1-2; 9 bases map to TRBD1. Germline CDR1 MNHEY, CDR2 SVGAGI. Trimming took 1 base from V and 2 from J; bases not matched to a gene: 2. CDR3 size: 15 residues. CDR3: CASSYFGTGNYGYTF. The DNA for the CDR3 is TGTGCCAGCAGTTACTTCGGGACAGGGAACTATGGCTACACCTTC.

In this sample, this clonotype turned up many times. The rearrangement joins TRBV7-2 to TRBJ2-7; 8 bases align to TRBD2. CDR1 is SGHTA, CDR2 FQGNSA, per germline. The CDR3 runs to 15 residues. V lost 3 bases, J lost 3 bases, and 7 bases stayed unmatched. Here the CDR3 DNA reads TGTGCCAGCAGCTTGTCCTTGACTAGCGACTACGAGCAGTACTTC. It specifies CASSLSLTSDYEQYF. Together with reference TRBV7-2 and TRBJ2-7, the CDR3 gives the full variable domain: GAGVSQSPSNKVTEKGKDVELRCDPISGHTALYWYRQSLGQGLEFLIYFQGNSAPDKSGLPSDRFSAERTGGSVSTLTIQRTQQEDSAVYLCASSLSLTSDYEQYFGPGTRLTVT.

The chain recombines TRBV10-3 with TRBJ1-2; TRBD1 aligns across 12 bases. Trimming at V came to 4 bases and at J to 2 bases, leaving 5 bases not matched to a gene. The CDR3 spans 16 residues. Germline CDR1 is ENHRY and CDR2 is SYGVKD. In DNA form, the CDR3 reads TGTGCCATCAGTGCGGGACAGGGGGCCGGGAACTATGGCTACACCTTC. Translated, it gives CAISAGQGAGNYGYTF.

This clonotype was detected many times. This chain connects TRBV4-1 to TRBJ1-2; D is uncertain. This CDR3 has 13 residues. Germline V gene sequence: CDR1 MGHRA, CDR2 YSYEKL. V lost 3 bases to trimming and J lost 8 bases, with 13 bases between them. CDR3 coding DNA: TGCGCCAGCAGCCAGAGATCCACGCGCGGCTACACCTTC. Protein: CASSQRSTRGYTF.

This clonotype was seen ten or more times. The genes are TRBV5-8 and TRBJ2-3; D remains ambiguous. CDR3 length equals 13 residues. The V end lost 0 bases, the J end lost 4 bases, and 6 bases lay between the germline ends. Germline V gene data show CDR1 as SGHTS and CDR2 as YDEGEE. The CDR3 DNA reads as TGTGCCAGCAGCTTGGGGGCTCCAGATACGCAGTATTTT. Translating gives CASSLGAPDTQYF.

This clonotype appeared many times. CDR3 sequence reads: CASSLASGNPLWETQYF. CDR3 bases: TGTGCCAGCAGCTTAGCTAGCGGTAATCCCCTCTGGGAGACCCAGTACTTC. V usage is TRBV7-9 and J usage is TRBJ2-5, with D possibly matching TRBD2 (6 bases). V dropped 0 bases and J dropped 5 bases, with 19 bases sitting between them. Germline-derived CDR1 and CDR2 are SEHNR and FQNEAQ (reference sequence). The CDR3 is made up of 17 amino acids.

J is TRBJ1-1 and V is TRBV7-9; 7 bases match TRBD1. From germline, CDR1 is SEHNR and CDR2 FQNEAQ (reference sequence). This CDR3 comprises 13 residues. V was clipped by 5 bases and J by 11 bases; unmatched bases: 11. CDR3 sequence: CASSGLTGVNAFF. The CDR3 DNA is TGTGCCAGCAGCGGACTTACAGGGGTGAACGCTTTCTTT.

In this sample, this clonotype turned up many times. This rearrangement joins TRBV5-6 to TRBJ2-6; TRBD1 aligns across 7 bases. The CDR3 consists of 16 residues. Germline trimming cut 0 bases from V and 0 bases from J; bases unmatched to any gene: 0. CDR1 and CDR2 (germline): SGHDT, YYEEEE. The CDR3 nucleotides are TGTGCCAGCAGCTTGGGACAGGGCTCTGGGGCCAACGTCCTGACTTTC. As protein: CASSLGQGSGANVLTF.

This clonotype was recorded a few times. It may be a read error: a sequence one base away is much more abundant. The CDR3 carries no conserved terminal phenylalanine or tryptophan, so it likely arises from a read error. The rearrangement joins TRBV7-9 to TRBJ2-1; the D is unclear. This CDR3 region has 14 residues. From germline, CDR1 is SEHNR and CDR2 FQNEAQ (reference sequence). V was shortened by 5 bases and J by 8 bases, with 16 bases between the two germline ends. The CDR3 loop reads CASSPQSFGHEQFL. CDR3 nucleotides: TGTGCCAGCAGCCCTCAGTCCTTCGGCCATGAGCAGTTCCTC.

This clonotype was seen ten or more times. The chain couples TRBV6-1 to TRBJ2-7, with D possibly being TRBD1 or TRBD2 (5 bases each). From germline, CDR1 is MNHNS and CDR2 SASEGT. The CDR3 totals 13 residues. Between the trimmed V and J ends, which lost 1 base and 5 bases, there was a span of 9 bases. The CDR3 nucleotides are TGTGCCAGCAGTGAAGGGTGGGGGAACGAGCAGTACTTC. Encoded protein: CASSEGWGNEQYF.

Here the CDR3 reads CASSQTSGIADTQYF. CDR3 sequence (DNA): TGTGCCAGCAGTCAGACTAGCGGGATCGCAGATACGCAGTATTTT. The J gene is TRBJ2-3, the V gene TRBV28; 11 positions agree with TRBD2. Per germline, CDR1 MDHEN and CDR2 SYDVKM. There are 15 residues in the CDR3. J gave up 4 bases and V 5 bases, and 5 bases lay outside the gene matches.

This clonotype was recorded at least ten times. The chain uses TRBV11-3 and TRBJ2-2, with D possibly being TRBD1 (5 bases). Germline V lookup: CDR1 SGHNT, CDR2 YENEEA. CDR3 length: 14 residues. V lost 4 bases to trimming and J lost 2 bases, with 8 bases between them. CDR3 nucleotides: TGTGCCAGCAGCTCAGACAGAAACACCGGGGAGCTGTTTTTT. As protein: CASSSDRNTGELFF.

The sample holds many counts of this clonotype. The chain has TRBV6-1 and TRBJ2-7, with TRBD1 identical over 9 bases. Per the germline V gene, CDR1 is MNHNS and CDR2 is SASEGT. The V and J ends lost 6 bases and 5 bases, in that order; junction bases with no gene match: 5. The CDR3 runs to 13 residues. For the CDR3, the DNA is TGTGCCAGCAGGAGGGACAGGGACCACGAGCAGTACTTC. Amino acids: CASRRDRDHEQYF.

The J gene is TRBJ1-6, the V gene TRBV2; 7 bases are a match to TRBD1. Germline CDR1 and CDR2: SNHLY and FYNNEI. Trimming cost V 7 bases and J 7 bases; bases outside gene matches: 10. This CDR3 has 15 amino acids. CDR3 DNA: TGTGCCAGCAATCCGGGACCAGGGGGGAATTCACCCCTCCACTTT. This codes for CASNPGPGGNSPLHF.

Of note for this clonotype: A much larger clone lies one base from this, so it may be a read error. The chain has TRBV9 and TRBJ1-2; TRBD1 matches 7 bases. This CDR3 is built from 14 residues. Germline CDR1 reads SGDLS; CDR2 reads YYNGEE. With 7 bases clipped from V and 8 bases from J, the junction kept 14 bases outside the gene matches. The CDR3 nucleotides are TGTGCCAGCGCCACCCAGGTAGGGGGCGAGGGCTACACCTTC. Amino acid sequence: CASATQVGGEGYTF.

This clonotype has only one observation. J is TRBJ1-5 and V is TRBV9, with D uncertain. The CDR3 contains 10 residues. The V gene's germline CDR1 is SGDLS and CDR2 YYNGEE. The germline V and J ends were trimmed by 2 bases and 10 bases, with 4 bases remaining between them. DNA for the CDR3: TGTGCCAGCAGCGTGGATCCCCAGCATTTT. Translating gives CASSVDPQHF.

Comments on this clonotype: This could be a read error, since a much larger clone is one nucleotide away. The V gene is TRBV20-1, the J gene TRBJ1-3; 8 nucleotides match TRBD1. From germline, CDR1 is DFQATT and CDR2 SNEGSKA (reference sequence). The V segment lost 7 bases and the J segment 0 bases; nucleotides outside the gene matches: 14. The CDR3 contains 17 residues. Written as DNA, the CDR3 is TGCAGTGGGGCTCCCCTTCCGGGACAGGCCTCTGGAAACACCATATATTTT. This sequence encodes CSGAPLPGQASGNTIYF.

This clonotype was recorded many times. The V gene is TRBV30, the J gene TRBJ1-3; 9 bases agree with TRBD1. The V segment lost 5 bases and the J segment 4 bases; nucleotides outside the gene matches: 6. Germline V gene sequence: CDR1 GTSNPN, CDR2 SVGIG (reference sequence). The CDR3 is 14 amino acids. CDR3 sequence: CAWGGQGRGNTIYF. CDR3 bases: TGTGCCTGGGGAGGACAGGGGAGAGGAAACACCATATATTTT.

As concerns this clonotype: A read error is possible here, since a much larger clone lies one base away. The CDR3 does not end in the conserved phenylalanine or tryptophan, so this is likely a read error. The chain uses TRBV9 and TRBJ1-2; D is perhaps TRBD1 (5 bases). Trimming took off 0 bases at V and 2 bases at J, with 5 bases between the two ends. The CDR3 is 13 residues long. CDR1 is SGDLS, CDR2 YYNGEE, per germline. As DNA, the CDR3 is TGTGCCAGCAGCGTAGGACAGAACTATGGCTACACCTCC. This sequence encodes CASSVGQNYGYTS.

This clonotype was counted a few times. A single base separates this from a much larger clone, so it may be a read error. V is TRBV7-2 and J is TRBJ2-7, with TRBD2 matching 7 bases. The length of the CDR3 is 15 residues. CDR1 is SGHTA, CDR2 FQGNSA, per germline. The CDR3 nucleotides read TGTGCCAGCAGCTTAAGGCGCGGCGGGAGTAACGAGCAGCACTTC. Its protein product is CASSLRRGGSNEQHF.

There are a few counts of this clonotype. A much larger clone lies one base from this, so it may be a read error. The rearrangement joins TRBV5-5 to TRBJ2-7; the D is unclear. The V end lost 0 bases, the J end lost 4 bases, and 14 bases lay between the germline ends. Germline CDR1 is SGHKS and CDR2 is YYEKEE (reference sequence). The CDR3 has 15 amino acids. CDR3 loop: CASSLELALRYEQYF. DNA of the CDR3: TGTGCCAGCAGCTTGGAATTGGCGCTGCGGTACGAGCAGTACTTC.

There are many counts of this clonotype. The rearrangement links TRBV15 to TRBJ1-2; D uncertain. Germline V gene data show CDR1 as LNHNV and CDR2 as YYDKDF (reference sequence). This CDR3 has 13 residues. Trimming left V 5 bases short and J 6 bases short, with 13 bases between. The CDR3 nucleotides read TGTGCCACCAGCGCGGCCGCTAGGGATGGCTACACCTTC. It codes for CATSAAARDGYTF. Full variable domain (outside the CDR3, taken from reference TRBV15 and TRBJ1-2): DAMVIQNPRYQVTQFGKPVTLSCSQTLNHNVMYWYQQKSSQAPKLLFHYYDKDFNNEADTPDNFQSRRPNTSFCFLDIRSPGLGDTAMYLCATSAAARDGYTFGSGTRLTVV.

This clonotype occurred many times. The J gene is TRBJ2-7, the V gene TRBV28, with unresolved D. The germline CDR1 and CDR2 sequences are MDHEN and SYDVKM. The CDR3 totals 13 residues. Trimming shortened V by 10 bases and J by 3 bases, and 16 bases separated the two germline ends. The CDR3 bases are TGTGCCACCGAGGCCGGCGGCCGCTACGAGCAGTACTTC. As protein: CATEAGGRYEQYF.

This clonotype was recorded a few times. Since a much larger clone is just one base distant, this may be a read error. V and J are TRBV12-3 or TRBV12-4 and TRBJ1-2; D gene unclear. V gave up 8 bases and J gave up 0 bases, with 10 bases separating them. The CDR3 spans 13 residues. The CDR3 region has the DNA TGTGCCAGCGCGAGCAACTCTAACTATGGCTACACCTTC. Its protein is CASASNSNYGYTF.

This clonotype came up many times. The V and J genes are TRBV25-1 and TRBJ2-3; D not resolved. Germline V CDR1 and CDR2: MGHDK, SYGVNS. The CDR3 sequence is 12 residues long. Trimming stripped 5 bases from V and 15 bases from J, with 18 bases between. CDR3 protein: CASSPPRGPIYF. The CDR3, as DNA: TGTGCCAGCAGTCCCCCCCGCGGTCCTATCTATTTT.

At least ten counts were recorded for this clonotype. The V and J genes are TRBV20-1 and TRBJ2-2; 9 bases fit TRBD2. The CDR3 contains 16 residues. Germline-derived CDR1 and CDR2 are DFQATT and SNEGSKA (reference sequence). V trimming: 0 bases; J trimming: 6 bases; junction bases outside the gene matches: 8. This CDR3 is CSARDGGGARAGELFF. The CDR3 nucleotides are TGCAGTGCTAGAGATGGCGGGGGGGCCAGGGCCGGGGAGCTGTTTTTT.

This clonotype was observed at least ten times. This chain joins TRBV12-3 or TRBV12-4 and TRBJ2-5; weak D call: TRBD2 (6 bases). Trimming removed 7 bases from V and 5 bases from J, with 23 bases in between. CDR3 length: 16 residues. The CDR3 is CASNHYGGPRRETQYF. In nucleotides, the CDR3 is TGTGCCAGCAATCATTACGGGGGTCCTAGGAGGGAGACCCAGTACTTC.

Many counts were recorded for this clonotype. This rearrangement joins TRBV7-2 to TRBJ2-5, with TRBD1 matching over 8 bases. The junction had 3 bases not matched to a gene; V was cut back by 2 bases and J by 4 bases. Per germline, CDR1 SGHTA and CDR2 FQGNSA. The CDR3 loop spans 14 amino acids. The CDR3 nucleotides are TGTGCCAGCAGCTTATTCGGACAGGGAGAGACCCAGTACTTC. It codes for CASSLFGQGETQYF.

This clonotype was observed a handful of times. CDR3 DNA sequence: TGTGCCAGCAGTGAACAGGGGGCGGTCGAAGCTTTCTTT. It specifies CASSEQGAVEAFF. V and J are TRBV6-5 and TRBJ1-1; 9 bases fit TRBD1. CDR1 MNHEY and CDR2 SVGAGI come from the germline V gene. The CDR3 runs to 13 residues. The V segment lost 5 bases and the J segment 8 bases; nucleotides outside the gene matches: 6.

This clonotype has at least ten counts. The chain's CDR3 is CASSRDRNSPEQYF. The CDR3 DNA sequence: TGTGCCAGCAGCCGAGACAGGAATAGCCCCGAGCAGTACTTC. V is TRBV6-2 or TRBV6-3 and J is TRBJ2-7, with D perhaps matching TRBD1 (6 bases). The CDR3 contains 14 residues. V lost 6 bases and J 6 bases, leaving 18 bases between the germline ends. CDR1 and CDR2 (germline): MNHEY, SVGEGT.